This TCR beta chain came from a study of T cell responses to AZD1222 COVID-19 vaccine. TCRdb's copy holds only in-frame clones and misses some; the assay was immunoSEQ multiplex PCR. This table has roughly 130,000 clones, less than 95% appearing once. Points from the study as a whole: Researchers report vaccine-associated CD4 TCRs spanning spike, with dominance at 160-218 and 743-854. Baseline antibody screening turned up just six seropositive AZD1222 recipients. Within unmutated variant regions lay the reported targets of nearly half of spike-specific TCRs.

Germline CDR1 reads SGHDT; CDR2 reads YYEEEE. CDR3 size: 16 residues. V shed 0 bases and J shed 1 base, with 12 bases lying between them. In the case of this clone: Its specificity is unknown.

The source material was peripheral blood, sampled on day 0 of AZD1222 vaccination. This TCR was recovered from an adult in good health. J is TRBJ2-3 and V is TRBV5-6; no reliable D call. CDR3 bases: TGTGCCAGCAGCTTGGTTTACGACCTCCGCACAGATACGCAGTATTTT. Its protein product is CASSLVYDLRTDTQYF.